This TCR beta chain was recovered during a study of T cell repertoires in cytomegalovirus infection. Whole-study context: Matching HLA type and CMV infection were both indicated by public TCR beta signatures. Study observations and caveats: Cumulative public TCR beta family frequency identified CMV carriers with the relevant HLA. It was HLA-C-restricted CMV-specific TCR beta clonotypes that dominated the response ex vivo.

This clonotype came up many times. Its antigen is unidentified. MiXCR, applied by TCRdb to the reads, yields one record per CDR3 protein. The sample includes some 680,000 distinct CDR3 sequences, 35% to 45% seen only once; the top ten take more than 2.5%. With 1 base clipped from V and 1 base from J, the junction kept 5 bases outside the gene matches. Germline V gene data show CDR1 as SGHTA and CDR2 as FQGNSA. This CDR3 contains 16 residues. The clonotype originates from a human donor in good health (CMV status not recorded). Some clones in this sample may be carry-over from other donors' samples. The chain recombines TRBV7-2 with TRBJ2-3; TRBD2 aligns across 7 bases. The sample was PBMCs. The CDR3 sequence is CASSLDPGGGTDTQYF. The CDR3 DNA sequence: TGTGCCAGCAGCTTAGACCCGGGGGGAGGCACAGATACGCAGTATTTT.